Listed below are T cell receptor beta chains from one sample, sequenced in a study of T cell responses to AZD1222 COVID-19 vaccine. Here immunoSEQ multiplex PCR was the method, and the copy in TCRdb shows in-frame clones only, minus some. The data show about 88,000 clones, with 92% seen just once and approximately 5.2% held by the top ten. The sequenced sample was peripheral blood, obtained on day 0 of AZD1222 vaccination. Source of these receptors: an adult in good health. Both conserved end residues are part of each CDR3. Fields, in order: V gene, CDR3 length, clone size, J gene, D gene, CDR3 protein, CDR3 DNA. A D gene is named only where the DNA matches it firmly. Rows may omit the clone size; those that give it use once, few, many or a size class.

TRBV30	13	-	TRBJ1-6	-	CAWRGDGKSPLHF	TGTGCCTGGAGGGGGGATGGGAAATCACCCCTCCACTTT
TRBV6-5	13	-	TRBJ2-7	TRBD2	CASTRGGSWEQYF	TGTGCCAGCACCCGCGGGGGGTCTTGGGAGCAGTACTTC
TRBV6-5	15	-	TRBJ2-6	-	CASSFGRSGANVLTF	TGTGCCAGCAGTTTCGGTCGCTCTGGGGCCAACGTCCTGACTTTC
TRBV24-1	12	-	TRBJ1-2	-	CATSASNYGYTF	TGTGCCACCAGTGCCTCGAACTATGGCTACACCTTC
TRBV11-2	17	once	TRBJ2-4	-	CASSLMGRTATWDIQYF	TGTGCCAGCAGCTTAATGGGCAGGACCGCTACTTGGGACATTCAGTACTTC
TRBV12-3/TRBV12-4	13	-	TRBJ1-1	-	CASSPTANTEAFF	TGTGCCAGCAGTCCTACAGCGAACACTGAAGCTTTCTTT
TRBV19	14	-	TRBJ2-2	-	CASSYSGSTGELFF	TGTGCCAGTAGTTATAGCGGAAGCACCGGGGAGCTGTTTTTT
TRBV7-9	14	-	TRBJ1-5	-	CASSPDVVNQPQHF	TGTGCCAGCAGCCCGGATGTCGTTAATCAGCCCCAGCATTTT
TRBV27	15	once	TRBJ2-7	TRBD1	CASSSWDRAEGEQYF	TGTGCCAGCAGTAGTTGGGACAGAGCCGAGGGCGAGCAGTACTTC
TRBV28	13	-	TRBJ1-2	-	CASSPPWGRGYTF	TGTGCCAGCAGTCCCCCATGGGGCAGGGGCTACACCTTC
TRBV27	14	-	TRBJ2-5	TRBD2	CASSYVGGEETQYF	TGTGCCAGCAGTTACGTGGGGGGGGAGGAGACCCAGTACTTC
TRBV5-6	17	once	TRBJ2-3	-	CASSLVQGSMVSDTQYF	TGTGCCAGCAGCTTGGTACAGGGCAGTATGGTATCGGATACGCAGTATTTT
TRBV2	12	once	TRBJ2-5	-	CASSEGVETQYF	TGTGCCAGCAGTGAGGGGGTAGAGACCCAGTACTTC
TRBV19	14	-	TRBJ2-1	-	CASSITDRYNEQFF	TGTGCCAGTAGTATTACGGACCGCTACAATGAGCAGTTCTTC
TRBV11-2	14	-	TRBJ2-2	-	CASSLEGQAGELFF	TGTGCCAGCAGCTTAGAGGGCCAGGCCGGGGAGCTGTTTTTT
TRBV20-1	15	-	TRBJ2-7	-	CSASRPGRGAYEQYF	TGCAGTGCTAGTAGGCCTGGCAGGGGTGCCTACGAGCAGTACTTC
TRBV19	22	once	TRBJ2-6	TRBD1	CASSISIFGTGGLSSGANVLTF	TGTGCCAGTAGTATTTCAATTTTCGGGACAGGGGGCCTCAGTTCTGGGGCCAACGTCCTGACTTTC
TRBV19	13	-	TRBJ1-5	-	CASSKQGPQPQHF	TGTGCCAGTAGTAAGCAGGGTCCCCAGCCCCAGCATTTT
TRBV5-1	15	-	TRBJ1-2	TRBD1	CASSPPGTVNYGYTF	TGCGCCAGCAGCCCCCCCGGGACAGTCAACTATGGCTACACCTTC
TRBV24-1	15	once	TRBJ1-3	-	CATSDSQGSGNTIYF	TGTGCCACCAGTGATTCACAGGGCTCTGGAAACACCATATATTTT
TRBV14	12	-	TRBJ2-7	-	CASSEAPYEQYF	TGTGCCAGCAGCGAGGCACCCTACGAGCAGTACTTC
TRBV7-6	15	-	TRBJ1-1	TRBD1	CASSRLGQGQTEAFF	TGTGCCAGCAGCCGTCTCGGACAGGGTCAAACTGAAGCTTTCTTT
TRBV28	12	-	TRBJ2-3	-	CASSFRLGGQYF	TGTGCCAGCAGTTTTCGGCTCGGCGGGCAGTATTTT
TRBV24-1	14	-	TRBJ2-3	TRBD2	CATSAAGSGDTQYF	TGTGCCACCAGTGCAGCGGGATCGGGGGATACGCAGTATTTT
TRBV10-2	14	-	TRBJ2-1	TRBD1	CASSPDRGWNEQFF	TGCGCCAGCAGCCCCGACAGGGGTTGGAATGAGCAGTTCTTC
TRBV28	15	-	TRBJ1-2	TRBD1	CASSFGTGGEGGYTF	TGTGCCAGCAGTTTTGGGACAGGGGGCGAGGGTGGCTACACCTTC
TRBV12-3/TRBV12-4	13	-	TRBJ2-7	-	CASSSLRGYEQYF	TGTGCCAGCAGTTCGCTCAGGGGCTACGAGCAGTACTTC
TRBV5-1	11	few	TRBJ2-5	-	CASSFQETQYF	TGCGCCAGCAGCTTTCAAGAGACCCAGTACTTC
TRBV7-2	14	-	TRBJ2-5	-	CASSLGTYEETQYF	TGTGCCAGCAGCTTAGGGACATACGAAGAGACCCAGTACTTC
TRBV11-2	14	-	TRBJ2-2	-	CASSFNRPAGELFF	TGTGCCAGCAGCTTTAACAGGCCCGCCGGGGAGCTGTTTTTT
TRBV30	14	-	TRBJ2-3	-	CAWSTGKWTDTQYF	TGTGCCTGGAGCACAGGGAAATGGACAGATACGCAGTATTTT
TRBV7-3	13	-	TRBJ2-2	-	CASSLYRTGELFF	TGTGCCAGCAGCTTATATCGCACCGGGGAGCTGTTTTTT
TRBV9	18	-	TRBJ2-6	-	CASSVATDTASGANVLTF	TGTGCCAGCAGCGTAGCCACGGACACCGCCTCTGGGGCCAACGTCCTGACTTTC
TRBV7-2	13	-	TRBJ1-2	-	CASSLLVYYGYTF	TGTGCCAGCAGCCTCCTGGTGTACTATGGCTACACCTTC
TRBV29-1	14	-	TRBJ2-7	TRBD2	CSVRTSGRAGEQYF	TGCAGCGTTAGGACTAGCGGGAGGGCAGGCGAGCAGTACTTC
TRBV28	15	-	TRBJ1-5	-	CASSFIVVGNQPQHF	TGTGCCAGCAGTTTCATAGTAGTGGGCAATCAGCCCCAGCATTTT
TRBV19	11	-	TRBJ2-5	-	CASTSSETQYF	TGTGCCAGTACTTCTTCGGAGACCCAGTACTTC
TRBV3-1/TRBV3-2	15	-	TRBJ1-2	-	CASSSPDRTAGGYTF	TGTGCCAGCAGCTCGCCAGACAGGACCGCGGGTGGCTACACCTTC
TRBV19	16	-	TRBJ2-7	-	CASSIVWTSLTYEQYF	TGTGCCAGTAGTATAGTTTGGACGTCCCTTACCTACGAGCAGTACTTC
TRBV6-1	13	few	TRBJ2-7	-	CASSEWVTYEQYF	TGTGCCAGCAGTGAATGGGTGACCTACGAGCAGTACTTC
TRBV11-3	14	-	TRBJ2-5	-	CASSLGGDGETQYF	TGTGCCAGCAGCTTAGGTGGGGACGGGGAGACCCAGTACTTC
TRBV5-6	15	once	TRBJ2-7	-	CASSQRGTLSYEQYF	TGTGCCAGCAGCCAAAGAGGGACCCTCTCCTACGAGCAGTACTTC
TRBV18	13	-	TRBJ2-5	-	CASSSGVGETQYF	TGTGCCAGCTCATCAGGGGTCGGTGAGACCCAGTACTTC
TRBV4-2	16	-	TRBJ2-1	TRBD2	CASSQDGASGGNEQFF	TGTGCCAGCAGCCAAGATGGGGCTAGCGGGGGAAATGAGCAGTTCTTC
TRBV11-3	14	-	TRBJ2-3	-	CASSQGFSTDTQYF	TGTGCCAGCAGCCAAGGCTTCAGCACAGATACGCAGTATTTT
TRBV11-2	11	-	TRBJ2-1	-	CASSLDHEQFF	TGTGCCAGCAGCTTAGATCATGAGCAGTTCTTC
TRBV6-2/TRBV6-3	17	-	TRBJ2-1	-	CASSYSRKGGYHNEQFF	TGTGCCAGCAGTTACTCGAGGAAGGGTGGGTACCACAATGAGCAGTTCTTC
TRBV18	15	-	TRBJ1-4	-	CASSMGGAANEKLFF	TGTGCCAGCTCAATGGGGGGCGCCGCTAATGAAAAACTGTTTTTT
TRBV4-1	16	-	TRBJ2-3	-	CASSQGTSRRTDTQYF	TGCGCCAGCAGCCAAGGCACTAGCCGGAGGACAGATACGCAGTATTTT
TRBV7-7	16	-	TRBJ1-3	-	CASSPNRVGAGNTIYF	TGTGCTAGCAGCCCAAACAGGGTTGGGGCTGGAAACACCATATATTTT
TRBV7-9	13	-	TRBJ1-5	-	CASSLRGGQPQHF	TGTGCCAGCAGCTTAAGGGGGGGACAGCCCCAGCATTTT
TRBV27	13	-	TRBJ2-5	-	CASSLEGRQTQYF	TGTGCCAGCAGCCTAGAGGGGCGGCAGACCCAGTACTTC
TRBV28	13	-	TRBJ2-7	-	CASRRPGPYEQYF	TGTGCCAGCAGACGACCGGGACCCTACGAGCAGTACTTC